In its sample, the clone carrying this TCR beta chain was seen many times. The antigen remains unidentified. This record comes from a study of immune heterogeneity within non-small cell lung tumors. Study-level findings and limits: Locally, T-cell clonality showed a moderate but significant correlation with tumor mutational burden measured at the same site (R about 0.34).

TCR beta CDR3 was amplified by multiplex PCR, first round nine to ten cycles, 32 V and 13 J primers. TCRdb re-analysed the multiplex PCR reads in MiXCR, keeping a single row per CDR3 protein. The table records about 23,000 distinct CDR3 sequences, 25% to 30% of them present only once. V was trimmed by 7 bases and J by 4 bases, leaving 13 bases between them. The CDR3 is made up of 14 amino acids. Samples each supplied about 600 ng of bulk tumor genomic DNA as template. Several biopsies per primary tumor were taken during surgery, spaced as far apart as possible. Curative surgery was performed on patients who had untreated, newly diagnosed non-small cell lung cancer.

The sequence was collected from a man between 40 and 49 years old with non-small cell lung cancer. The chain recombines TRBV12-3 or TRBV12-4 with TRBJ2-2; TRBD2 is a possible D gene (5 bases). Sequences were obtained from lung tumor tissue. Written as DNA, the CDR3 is TGTGCCAGCACTCCCCCAGGAGGCACCGGGGAGCTGTTTTTT. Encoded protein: CASTPPGGTGELFF.